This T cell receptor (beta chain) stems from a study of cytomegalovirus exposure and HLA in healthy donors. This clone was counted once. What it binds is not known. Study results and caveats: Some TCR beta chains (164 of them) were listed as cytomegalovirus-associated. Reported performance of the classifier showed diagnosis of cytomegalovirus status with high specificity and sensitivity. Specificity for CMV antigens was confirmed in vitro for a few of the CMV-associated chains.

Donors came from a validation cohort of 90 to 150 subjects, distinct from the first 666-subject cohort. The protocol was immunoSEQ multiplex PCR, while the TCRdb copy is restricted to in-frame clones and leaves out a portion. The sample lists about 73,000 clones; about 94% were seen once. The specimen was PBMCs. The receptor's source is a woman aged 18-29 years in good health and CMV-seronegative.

DNA for the CDR3: TGTGCCAGCAGCTTAGGACCTACTCCTTCGAGACAGGGGTCGGAGACCGGGGAGCTGTTTTTT. It is translated as CASSLGPTPSRQGSETGELFF. This chain links TRBV7-7 with TRBJ2-2; TRBD1 matches 8 bases. The ends lost 1 base at V and 5 bases at J; junction bases unmatched: 21. Germline lookup yields CDR1 SSHAT and CDR2 FNYEAQ (reference sequence). This CDR3 contains 21 residues.